A selection of T cell receptor beta chains follows, all from one sample in a study of blood T cell repertoires in COVID-19. Clones were read by immunoSEQ multiplex PCR, and TCRdb kept only the in-frame ones, dropping some. Among some 380,000 clones listed, approximately 86% were seen once. Material: PBMCs or T cells enriched from blood (not recorded which). The receptors were gathered from a woman in her thirties or forties with acute COVID-19. CDR3s include the opening cysteine and the closing phenylalanine or tryptophan. A D gene is named only where the DNA matches it firmly. Expanded clones are given a class, and other clones once, few, many or no size at all.

D	V	size	J	DNA	CDR3
TRBD1	TRBV5-1	-	TRBJ2-2	TGCGCCAGCAGCTTTGGACAGGGGGCGAACACCGGGGAGCTGTTTTTT	CASSFGQGANTGELFF
-	TRBV6-5	-	TRBJ1-2	TGTGCCAGCAGGGGGCAAAACTATGGCTACACCTTC	CASRGQNYGYTF
TRBD1	TRBV19	-	TRBJ2-7	TGTGCCAGTAGTATAGCCGGAAGACAGGGCGCCTACGAGCAGTACTTC	CASSIAGRQGAYEQYF
-	TRBV5-1	few	TRBJ1-1	TGCGCCAGCAGCTCAGGGGATGGGAACACTGAAGCTTTCTTT	CASSSGDGNTEAFF
TRBD2	TRBV5-8	-	TRBJ2-4	TGTGCCAGCAGAACCCTGGCTAGCGGGGCAAAAAACATTCAGTACTTC	CASRTLASGAKNIQYF
-	TRBV25-1	once	TRBJ1-2	TGTGCCAGCAGTGGAGGATATGGCTACACCTTC	CASSGGYGYTF
TRBD1	TRBV9	-	TRBJ2-1	TGTGCCAGCAGCGTCGGACAGGGAATGCGGGTTGAGCAGTTCTTC	CASSVGQGMRVEQFF
TRBD1	TRBV7-9	-	TRBJ2-1	TGTGCCAGCAGTCCACAGGGGAACTCGGGTGAGCAGTTCTTC	CASSPQGNSGEQFF
-	TRBV10-3	-	TRBJ1-5	TGTGCCATCAGTGCAGGGATAGGCAATCAGCCCCAGCATTTT	CAISAGIGNQPQHF
-	TRBV5-1	-	TRBJ2-1	TGCGCCAGCAGCCCCGATAGGGGGATTGAGCAGTTCTTC	CASSPDRGIEQFF
-	TRBV2	many	TRBJ1-1	TGTGCCAGCAGTGAAGAACCCCGAGTTAGAGCTTTCTTT	CASSEEPRVRAFF
TRBD2	TRBV7-2	-	TRBJ2-3	TGTGCCAGCAGCTTATTAGCGGGGACTAGCACAGATACGCAGTATTTT	CASSLLAGTSTDTQYF
TRBD1	TRBV19	-	TRBJ1-5	TGTGCCAGTACTCCGGGACAGGGATATCAGCCCCAGCATTTT	CASTPGQGYQPQHF
TRBD1	TRBV4-1	-	TRBJ2-7	TGCGCCAGCAGCCGCCCGGGACAGAGCTCCTACGAGCAGTACTTC	CASSRPGQSSYEQYF
TRBD1	TRBV27	-	TRBJ1-4	TGTGCCAGCAGTTCCCGAGGGGGCGTTGGAGAAAAACTGTTTTTT	CASSSRGGVGEKLFF
TRBD1	TRBV19	-	TRBJ1-5	TGTGCCAGCAACAAGGACAGGGGTGATCAGCCCCAGCATTTT	CASNKDRGDQPQHF
-	TRBV4-1	-	TRBJ2-7	TGCGCCAGCAGCCACGCGCTGGTGGGCTCTGGTTACGAGCAGTACTTC	CASSHALVGSGYEQYF
TRBD1	TRBV19	-	TRBJ2-5	TGTGCCAGTAGTACCCCCCCGGGACAGGGGCAAGAGACCCAGTACTTC	CASSTPPGQGQETQYF
-	TRBV5-1	-	TRBJ2-1	TGCGCCAGCAGCTTGGACAGCACCTACAATGAGCAGTTCTTC	CASSLDSTYNEQFF
TRBD1	TRBV9	-	TRBJ1-4	TGTGCCAGCAGCCCAAGGACAGGGTTGGGTGAAAAACTGTTTTTT	CASSPRTGLGEKLFF
-	TRBV3-1/TRBV3-2	-	TRBJ2-7	TGTGCCAGCAGCGGAACAGGCTCCTACGAGCAGTACTTC	CASSGTGSYEQYF
-	TRBV18	-	TRBJ2-7	TGTGCCAGCTCATTAACAAACTACGAGCAGTACTTC	CASSLTNYEQYF
-	TRBV11-3	-	TRBJ1-1	TGTGCCAGCAGCTTACCCGCGGTGAACACTGAAGCTTTCTTT	CASSLPAVNTEAFF
-	TRBV7-8	-	TRBJ1-6	TGTGCCAGCAGCTTAGGGACTACTTCACCCCTCCACTTT	CASSLGTTSPLHF
TRBD1	TRBV6-5	-	TRBJ1-6	TGTGCCAGCAGTTATACCGGGACAGGGGACTCACCCCTCCACTTT	CASSYTGTGDSPLHF
-	TRBV5-4	-	TRBJ2-3	TGTGCCAGCAGGAAAGACAGCTATAGCACAGATACGCAGTATTTT	CASRKDSYSTDTQYF
-	TRBV19	-	TRBJ1-6	TGTGCCAGTAGTTCAGGGCAGTATAATTCACCCCTCCACTTT	CASSSGQYNSPLHF
-	TRBV2	-	TRBJ1-6	TGTGCCAGCAGTACGACAGTCTATTCACCCCTCCACTTT	CASSTTVYSPLHF
TRBD1	TRBV4-1	few	TRBJ1-4	TGCGCCAGCAGCCAAGGGGGGACAGTTAATGAAAAACTGTTTTTT	CASSQGGTVNEKLFF
-	TRBV20-1	-	TRBJ1-2	TGCAGTGCTTATCAGGAGGGTGGCTACACCTTC	CSAYQEGGYTF
-	TRBV12-3/TRBV12-4	-	TRBJ2-2	TGTGCCAGCAGCTCCGGAGTCACCGGGGAGCTGTTTTTT	CASSSGVTGELFF
-	TRBV7-9	-	TRBJ2-1	TGTGCCAGCATGGGGCTCGTTGAGCAGTTCTTC	CASMGLVEQFF
-	TRBV5-1	once	TRBJ2-3	TGCGCCAGCAGCCCCTACACAGATACGCAGTATTTT	CASSPYTDTQYF
-	TRBV2	-	TRBJ1-2	TGTGCCAGCAGTGAAGGGGGCGGCTATGGCTACACCTTC	CASSEGGGYGYTF
-	TRBV7-9	few	TRBJ2-5	TGTGCCAGCAGCTTAGCCGCGGGTGGGATGGAGACCCAGTACTTC	CASSLAAGGMETQYF